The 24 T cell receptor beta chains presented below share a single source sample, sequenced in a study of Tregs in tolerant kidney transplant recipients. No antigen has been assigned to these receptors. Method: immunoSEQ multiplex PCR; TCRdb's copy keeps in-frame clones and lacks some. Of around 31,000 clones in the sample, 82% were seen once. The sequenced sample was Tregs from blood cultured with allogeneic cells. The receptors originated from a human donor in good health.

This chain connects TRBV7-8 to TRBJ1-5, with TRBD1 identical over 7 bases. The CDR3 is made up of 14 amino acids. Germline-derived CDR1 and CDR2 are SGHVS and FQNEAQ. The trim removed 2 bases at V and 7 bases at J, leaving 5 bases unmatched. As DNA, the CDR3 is TGTGCCAGCAGCTTACGGACAGGTCTGCAGCCCCAGCATTTT. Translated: CASSLRTGLQPQHF.

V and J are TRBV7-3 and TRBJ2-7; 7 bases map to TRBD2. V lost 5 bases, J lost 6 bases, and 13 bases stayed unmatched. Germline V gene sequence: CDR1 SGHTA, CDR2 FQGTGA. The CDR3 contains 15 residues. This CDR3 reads CASSPRREGLGEQYF. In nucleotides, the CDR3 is TGTGCCAGCAGCCCGCGGAGGGAGGGCCTGGGCGAGCAGTACTTC.

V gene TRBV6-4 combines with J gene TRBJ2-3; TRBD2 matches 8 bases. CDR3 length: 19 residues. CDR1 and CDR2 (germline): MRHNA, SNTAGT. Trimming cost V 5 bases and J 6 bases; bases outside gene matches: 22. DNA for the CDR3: TGTGCCAGCAGTCTTCGTAGGAACATCACGCGGGGGGTTGCCGATACGCAGTATTTT. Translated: CASSLRRNITRGVADTQYF.

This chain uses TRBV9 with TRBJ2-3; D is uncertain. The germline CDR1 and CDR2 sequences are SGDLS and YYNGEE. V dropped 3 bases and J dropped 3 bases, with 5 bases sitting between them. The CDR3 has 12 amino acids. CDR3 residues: CASSAQTDTQYF. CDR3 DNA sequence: TGTGCCAGCAGCGCACAGACAGATACGCAGTATTTT.

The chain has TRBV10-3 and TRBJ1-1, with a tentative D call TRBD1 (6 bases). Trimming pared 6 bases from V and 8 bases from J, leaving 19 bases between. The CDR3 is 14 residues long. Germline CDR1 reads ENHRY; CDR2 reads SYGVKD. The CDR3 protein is CAISPFSGAREAFF. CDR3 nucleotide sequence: TGTGCCATCAGCCCCTTTTCGGGGGCGAGGGAAGCTTTCTTT.

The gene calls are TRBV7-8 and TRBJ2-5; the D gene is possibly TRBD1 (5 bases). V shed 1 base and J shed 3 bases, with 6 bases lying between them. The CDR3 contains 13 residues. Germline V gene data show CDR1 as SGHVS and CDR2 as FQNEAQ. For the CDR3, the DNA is TGTGCCAGCAGCTTAGTCAGGGAAGAGACCCAGTACTTC. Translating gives CASSLVREETQYF. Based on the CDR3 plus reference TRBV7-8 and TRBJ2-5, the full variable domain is GAGVSQSPRYKVAKRGQDVALRCDPISGHVSLFWYQQALGQGPEFLTYFQNEAQLDKSGLPSDRFFAERPEGSVSTLKIQRTQQEDSAVYLCASSLVREETQYFGPGTRLLVL.

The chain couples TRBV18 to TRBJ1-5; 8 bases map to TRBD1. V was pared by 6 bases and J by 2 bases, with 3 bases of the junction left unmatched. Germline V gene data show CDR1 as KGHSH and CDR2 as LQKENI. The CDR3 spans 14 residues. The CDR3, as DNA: TGTGCCAGCTCGAAGGGACAGGGCAATCAGCCCCAGCATTTT. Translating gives CASSKGQGNQPQHF.

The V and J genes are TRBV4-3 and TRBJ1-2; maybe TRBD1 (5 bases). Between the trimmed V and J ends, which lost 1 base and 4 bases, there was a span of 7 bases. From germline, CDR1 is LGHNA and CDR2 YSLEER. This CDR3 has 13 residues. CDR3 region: CASSQAGFYGYTF. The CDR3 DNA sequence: TGCGCCAGCAGCCAAGCAGGGTTCTATGGCTACACCTTC.

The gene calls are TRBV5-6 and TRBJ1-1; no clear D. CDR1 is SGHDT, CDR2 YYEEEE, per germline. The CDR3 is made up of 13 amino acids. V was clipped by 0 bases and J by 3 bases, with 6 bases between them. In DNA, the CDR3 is TGTGCCAGCAGCTTGGGGCTCTACACTGAAGCTTTCTTT. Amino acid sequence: CASSLGLYTEAFF. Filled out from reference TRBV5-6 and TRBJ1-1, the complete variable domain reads DAGVTQSPTHLIKTRGQQVTLRCSPKSGHDTVSWYQQALGQGPQFIFQYYEEEERQRGNFPDRFSGHQFPNYSSELNVNALLLGDSALYLCASSLGLYTEAFFGQGTRLTVV.

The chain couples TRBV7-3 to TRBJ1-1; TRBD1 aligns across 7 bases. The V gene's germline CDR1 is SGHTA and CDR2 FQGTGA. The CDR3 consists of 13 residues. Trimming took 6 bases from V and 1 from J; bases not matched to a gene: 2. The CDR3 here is CASRWDRNTEAFF. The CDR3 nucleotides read TGTGCCAGCAGATGGGACAGGAACACTGAAGCTTTCTTT.

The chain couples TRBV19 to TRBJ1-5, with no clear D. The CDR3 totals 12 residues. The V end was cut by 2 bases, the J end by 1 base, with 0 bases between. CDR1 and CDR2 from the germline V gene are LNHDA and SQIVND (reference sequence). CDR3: CASSISNQPQHF. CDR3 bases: TGTGCCAGTAGTATAAGCAATCAGCCCCAGCATTTT.

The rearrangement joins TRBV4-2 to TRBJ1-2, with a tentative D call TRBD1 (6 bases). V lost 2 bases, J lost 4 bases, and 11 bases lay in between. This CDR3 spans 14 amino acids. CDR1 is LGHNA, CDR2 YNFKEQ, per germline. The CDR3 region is CASSQQQGTYGYTF. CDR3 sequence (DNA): TGTGCCAGCAGCCAACAACAGGGCACCTATGGCTACACCTTC.

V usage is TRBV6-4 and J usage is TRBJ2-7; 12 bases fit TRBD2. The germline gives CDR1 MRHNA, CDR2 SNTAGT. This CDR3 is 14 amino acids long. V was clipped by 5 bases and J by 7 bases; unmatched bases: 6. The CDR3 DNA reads TGTGCCAGCAGTTTACTAGCGGGGGGTAGTGAGCAGTACTTC. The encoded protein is CASSLLAGGSEQYF.

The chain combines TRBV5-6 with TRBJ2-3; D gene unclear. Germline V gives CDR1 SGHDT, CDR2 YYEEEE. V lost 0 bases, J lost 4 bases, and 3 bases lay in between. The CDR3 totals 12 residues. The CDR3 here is CASSLGSDTQYF. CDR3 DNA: TGTGCCAGCAGCTTGGGATCAGATACGCAGTATTTT.

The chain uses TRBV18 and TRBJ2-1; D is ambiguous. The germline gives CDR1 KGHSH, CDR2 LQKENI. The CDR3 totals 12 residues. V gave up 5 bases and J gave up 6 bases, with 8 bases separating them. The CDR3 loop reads CASSAASNEQFF. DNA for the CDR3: TGTGCCAGCTCAGCCGCAAGCAATGAGCAGTTCTTC.

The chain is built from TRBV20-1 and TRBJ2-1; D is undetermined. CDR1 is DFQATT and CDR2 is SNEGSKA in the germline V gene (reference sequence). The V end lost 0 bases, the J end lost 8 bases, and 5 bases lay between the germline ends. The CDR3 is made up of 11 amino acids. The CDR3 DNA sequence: TGCAGTGCTAGAGACTGGTATGAGCAGTTCTTC. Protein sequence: CSARDWYEQFF.

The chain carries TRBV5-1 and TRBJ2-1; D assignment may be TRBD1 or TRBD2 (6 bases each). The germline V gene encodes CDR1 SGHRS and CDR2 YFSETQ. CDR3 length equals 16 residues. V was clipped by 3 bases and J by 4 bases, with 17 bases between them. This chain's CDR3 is CASSSSTGGGYNEQFF. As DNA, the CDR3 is TGCGCCAGCAGCTCCTCGACCGGAGGGGGATACAATGAGCAGTTCTTC.

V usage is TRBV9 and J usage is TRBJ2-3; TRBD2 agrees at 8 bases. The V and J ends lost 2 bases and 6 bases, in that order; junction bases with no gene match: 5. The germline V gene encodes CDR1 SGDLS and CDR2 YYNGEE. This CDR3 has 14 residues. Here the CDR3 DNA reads TGTGCCAGCAGCGTTAGCGGGGCTGGGGATACGCAGTATTTT. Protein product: CASSVSGAGDTQYF. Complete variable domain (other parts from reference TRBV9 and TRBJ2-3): DSGVTQTPKHLITATGQRVTLRCSPRSGDLSVYWYQQSLDQGLQFLIQYYNGEERAKGNILERFSAQQFPDLHSELNLSSLELGDSALYFCASSVSGAGDTQYFGPGTRLTVL.

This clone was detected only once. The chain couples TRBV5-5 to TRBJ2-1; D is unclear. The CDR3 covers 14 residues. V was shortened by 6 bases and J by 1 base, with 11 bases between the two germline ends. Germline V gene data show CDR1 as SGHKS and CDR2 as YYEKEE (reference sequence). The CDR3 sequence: CASKSSPSYNEQFF. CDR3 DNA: TGTGCCAGCAAAAGCAGTCCTTCCTACAATGAGCAGTTCTTC.

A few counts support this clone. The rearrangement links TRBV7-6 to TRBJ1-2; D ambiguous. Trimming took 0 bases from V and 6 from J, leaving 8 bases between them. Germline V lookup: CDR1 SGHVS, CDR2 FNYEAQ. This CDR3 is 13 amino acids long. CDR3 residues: CASSLAHGDGYTF. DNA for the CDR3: TGTGCCAGCAGCTTAGCCCACGGGGATGGCTACACCTTC.

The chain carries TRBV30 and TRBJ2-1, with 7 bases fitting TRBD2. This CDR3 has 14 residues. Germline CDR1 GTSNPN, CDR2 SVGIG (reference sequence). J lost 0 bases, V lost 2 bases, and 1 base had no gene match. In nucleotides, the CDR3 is TGTGCCTGGAGTACGGGGGGCTCCTACAATGAGCAGTTCTTC. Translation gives CAWSTGGSYNEQFF.

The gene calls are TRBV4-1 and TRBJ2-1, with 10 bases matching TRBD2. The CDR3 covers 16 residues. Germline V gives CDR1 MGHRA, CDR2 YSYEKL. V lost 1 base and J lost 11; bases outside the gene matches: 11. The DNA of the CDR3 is TGCGCCAGCAGCCAAGGGTTAGCGGGGGGCATGGAAAAGCAGTTCTTC. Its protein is CASSQGLAGGMEKQFF.

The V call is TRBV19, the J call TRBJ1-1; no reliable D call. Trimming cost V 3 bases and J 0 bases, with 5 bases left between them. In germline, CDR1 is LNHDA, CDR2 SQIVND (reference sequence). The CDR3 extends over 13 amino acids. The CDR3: CASSIDLNTEAFF. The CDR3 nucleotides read TGTGCCAGTAGTATCGACTTGAACACTGAAGCTTTCTTT.

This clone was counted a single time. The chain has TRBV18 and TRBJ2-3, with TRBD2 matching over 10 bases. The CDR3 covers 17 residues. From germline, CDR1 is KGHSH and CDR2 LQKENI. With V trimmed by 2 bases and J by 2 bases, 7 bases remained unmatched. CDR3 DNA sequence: TGTGCCAGCTCACCATTTACGACTAGCGGGTACACAGATACGCAGTATTTT. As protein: CASSPFTTSGYTDTQYF. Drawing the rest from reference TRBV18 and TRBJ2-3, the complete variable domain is NAGVMQNPRHLVRRRGQEARLRCSPMKGHSHVYWYRQLPEEGLKFMVYLQKENIIDESGMPKERFSAEFPKEGPSILRIQQVVRGDSAAYFCASSPFTTSGYTDTQYFGPGTRLTVL.